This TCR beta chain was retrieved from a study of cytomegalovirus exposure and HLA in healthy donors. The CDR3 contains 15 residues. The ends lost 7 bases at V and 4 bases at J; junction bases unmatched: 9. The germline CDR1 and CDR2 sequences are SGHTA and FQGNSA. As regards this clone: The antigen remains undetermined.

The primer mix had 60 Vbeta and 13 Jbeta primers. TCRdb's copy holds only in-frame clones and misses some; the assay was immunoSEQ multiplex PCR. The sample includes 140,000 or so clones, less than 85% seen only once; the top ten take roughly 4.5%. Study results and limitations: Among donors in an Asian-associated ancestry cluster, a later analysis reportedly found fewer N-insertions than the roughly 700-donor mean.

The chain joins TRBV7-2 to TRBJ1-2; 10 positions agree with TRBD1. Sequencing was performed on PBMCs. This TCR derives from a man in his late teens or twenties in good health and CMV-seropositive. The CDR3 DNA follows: TGTGCCAGCACCCGACAGGGGGCGATCCCCTATGGCTACACCTTC. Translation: CASTRQGAIPYGYTF.